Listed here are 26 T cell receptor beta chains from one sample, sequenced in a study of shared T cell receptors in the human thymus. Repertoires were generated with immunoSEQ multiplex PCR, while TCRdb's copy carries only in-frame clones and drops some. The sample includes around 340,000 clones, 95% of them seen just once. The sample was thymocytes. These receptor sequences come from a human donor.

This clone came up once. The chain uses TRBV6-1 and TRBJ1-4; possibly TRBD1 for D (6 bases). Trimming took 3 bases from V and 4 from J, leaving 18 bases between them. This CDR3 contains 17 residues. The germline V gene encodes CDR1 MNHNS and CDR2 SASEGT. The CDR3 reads CASSDYCRRQDNEKLFF. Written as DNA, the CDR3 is TGTGCCAGCAGTGATTATTGTAGGAGACAGGATAATGAAAAACTGTTTTTT.

CDR3 in DNA: TGCGCCAGCAGCTTGGGGATGGGAGGTGGGTACAATGAGCAGTTCTTC. This translates into CASSLGMGGGYNEQFF. This chain connects TRBV5-1 to TRBJ2-1; D perhaps matches TRBD2 (6 bases). Germline-derived CDR1 and CDR2 are SGHRS and YFSETQ. This CDR3 has 16 residues. Trimming took 0 bases from V and 4 from J, leaving 14 bases between them.

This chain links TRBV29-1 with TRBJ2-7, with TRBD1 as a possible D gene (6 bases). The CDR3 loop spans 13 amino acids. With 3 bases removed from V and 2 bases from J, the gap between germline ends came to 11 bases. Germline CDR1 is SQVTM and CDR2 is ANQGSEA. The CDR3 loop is CSVDRGRAYEQYF. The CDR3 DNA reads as TGCAGCGTTGACAGGGGACGGGCCTACGAGCAGTACTTC.

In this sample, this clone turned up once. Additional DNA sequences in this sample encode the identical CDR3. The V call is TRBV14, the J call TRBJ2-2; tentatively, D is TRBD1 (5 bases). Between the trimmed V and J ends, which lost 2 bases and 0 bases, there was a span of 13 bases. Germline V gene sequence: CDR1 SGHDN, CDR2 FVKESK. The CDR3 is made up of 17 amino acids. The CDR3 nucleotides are TGTGCCAGCAGCCAATGGGCCAGGGCTCCGAACACCGGGGAGCTGTTTTTT. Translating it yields CASSQWARAPNTGELFF.

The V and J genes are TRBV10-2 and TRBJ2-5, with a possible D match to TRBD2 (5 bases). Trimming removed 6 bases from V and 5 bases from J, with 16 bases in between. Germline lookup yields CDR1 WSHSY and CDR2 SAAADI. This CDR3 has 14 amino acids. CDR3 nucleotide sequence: TGCGCCAGCAGCGCCTTCGGGGTAAGGGAGACCCAGTACTTC. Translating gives CASSAFGVRETQYF.

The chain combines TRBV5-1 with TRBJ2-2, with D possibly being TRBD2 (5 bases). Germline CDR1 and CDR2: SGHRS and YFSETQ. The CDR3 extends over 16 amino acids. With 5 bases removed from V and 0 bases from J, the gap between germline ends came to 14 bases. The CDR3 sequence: CASSPAGTTNTGELFF. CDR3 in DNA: TGCGCCAGCAGTCCGGCGGGCACAACGAACACCGGGGAGCTGTTTTTT.

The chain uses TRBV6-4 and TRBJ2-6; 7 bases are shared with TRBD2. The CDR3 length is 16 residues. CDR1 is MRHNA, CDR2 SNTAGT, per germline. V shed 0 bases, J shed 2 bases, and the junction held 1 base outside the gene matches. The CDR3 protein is CASSDSGGAGANVLTF. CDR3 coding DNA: TGTGCCAGCAGTGACTCGGGAGGGGCTGGGGCCAACGTCCTGACTTTC.

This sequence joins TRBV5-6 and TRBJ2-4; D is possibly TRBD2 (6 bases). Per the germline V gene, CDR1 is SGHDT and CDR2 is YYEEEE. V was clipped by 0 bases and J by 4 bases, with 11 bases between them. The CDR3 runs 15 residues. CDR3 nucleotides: TGTGCCAGCAGCTTGGATCGGGAGCGGAAAAACATTCAGTACTTC. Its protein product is CASSLDRERKNIQYF. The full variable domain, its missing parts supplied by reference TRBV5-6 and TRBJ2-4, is DAGVTQSPTHLIKTRGQQVTLRCSPKSGHDTVSWYQQALGQGPQFIFQYYEEEERQRGNFPDRFSGHQFPNYSSELNVNALLLGDSALYLCASSLDRERKNIQYFGAGTRLSVL.

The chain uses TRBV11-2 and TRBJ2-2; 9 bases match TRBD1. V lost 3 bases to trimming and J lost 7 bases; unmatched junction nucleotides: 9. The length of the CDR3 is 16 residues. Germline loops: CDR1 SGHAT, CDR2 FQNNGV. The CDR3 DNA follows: TGTGCCAGCAGCTTGCCGGGACAGGGTGGCTTCGGGGAGCTGTTTTTT. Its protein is CASSLPGQGGFGELFF.

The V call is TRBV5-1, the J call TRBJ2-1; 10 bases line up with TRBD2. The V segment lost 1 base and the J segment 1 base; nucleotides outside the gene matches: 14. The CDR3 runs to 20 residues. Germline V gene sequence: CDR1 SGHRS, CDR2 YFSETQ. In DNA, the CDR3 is TGCGCCAGCAGCTTGAGTCTGAATAGCGGGAGGCCAGAATCCTACAATGAGCAGTTCTTC. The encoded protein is CASSLSLNSGRPESYNEQFF.

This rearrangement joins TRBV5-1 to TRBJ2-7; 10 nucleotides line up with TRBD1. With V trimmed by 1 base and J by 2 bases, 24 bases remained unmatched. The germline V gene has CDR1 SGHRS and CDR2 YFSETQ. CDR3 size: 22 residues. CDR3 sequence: CASSLHRDRGRVFGGEPYEQYF. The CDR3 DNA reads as TGCGCCAGCAGCTTGCATCGGGACAGGGGAAGAGTTTTCGGCGGGGAGCCCTACGAGCAGTACTTC.

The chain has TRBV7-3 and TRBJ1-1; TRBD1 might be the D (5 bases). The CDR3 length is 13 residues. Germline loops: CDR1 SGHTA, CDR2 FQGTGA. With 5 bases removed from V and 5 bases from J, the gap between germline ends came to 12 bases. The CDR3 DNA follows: TGTGCCAGCAGCACCCGACCAGGGACTGAAGCTTTCTTT. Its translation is CASSTRPGTEAFF. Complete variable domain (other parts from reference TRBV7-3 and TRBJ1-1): GAGVSQTPSNKVTEKGKYVELRCDPISGHTALYWYRQSLGQGPEFLIYFQGTGAADDSGLPNDRFFAVRPEGSVSTLKIQRTERGDSAVYLCASSTRPGTEAFFGQGTRLTVV.

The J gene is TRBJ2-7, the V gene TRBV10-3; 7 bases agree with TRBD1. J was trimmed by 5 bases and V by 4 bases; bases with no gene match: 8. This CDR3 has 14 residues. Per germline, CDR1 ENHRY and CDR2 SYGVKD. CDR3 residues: CAISAAGGKDEQYF. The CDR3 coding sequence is TGTGCCATCAGTGCGGCAGGGGGTAAAGACGAGCAGTACTTC.

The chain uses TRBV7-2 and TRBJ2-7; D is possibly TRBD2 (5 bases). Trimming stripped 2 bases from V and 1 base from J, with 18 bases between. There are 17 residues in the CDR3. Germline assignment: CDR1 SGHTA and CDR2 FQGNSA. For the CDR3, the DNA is TGTGCCAGCAGCTTAACGAGAAGGAGCGGCTATTCCTACGAGCAGTACTTC. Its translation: CASSLTRRSGYSYEQYF. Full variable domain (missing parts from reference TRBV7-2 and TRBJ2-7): GAGVSQSPSNKVTEKGKDVELRCDPISGHTALYWYRQSLGQGLEFLIYFQGNSAPDKSGLPSDRFSAERTGGSVSTLTIQRTQQEDSAVYLCASSLTRRSGYSYEQYFGPGTRLTVT.

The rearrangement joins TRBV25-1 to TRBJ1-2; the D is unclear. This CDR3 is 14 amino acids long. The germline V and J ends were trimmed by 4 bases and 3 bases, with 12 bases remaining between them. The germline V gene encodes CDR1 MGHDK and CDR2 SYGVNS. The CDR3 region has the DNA TGTGCCAGCAGTGGGGAGCCAGATGACTATGGCTACACCTTC. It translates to CASSGEPDDYGYTF.

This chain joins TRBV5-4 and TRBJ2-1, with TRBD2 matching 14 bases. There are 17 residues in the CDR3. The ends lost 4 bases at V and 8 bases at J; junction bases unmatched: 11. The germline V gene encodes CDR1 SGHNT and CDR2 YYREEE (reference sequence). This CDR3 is CASSTLPGTSGRDEQFF. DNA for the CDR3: TGTGCCAGCAGCACCTTGCCGGGGACTAGCGGGAGAGATGAGCAGTTCTTC.

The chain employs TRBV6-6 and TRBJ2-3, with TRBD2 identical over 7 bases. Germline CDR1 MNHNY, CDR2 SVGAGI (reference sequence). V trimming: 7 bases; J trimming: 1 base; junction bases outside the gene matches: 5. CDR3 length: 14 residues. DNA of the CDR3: TGTGCCAGCAACCCTAGCGGTCGCACAGATACGCAGTATTTT. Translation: CASNPSGRTDTQYF.

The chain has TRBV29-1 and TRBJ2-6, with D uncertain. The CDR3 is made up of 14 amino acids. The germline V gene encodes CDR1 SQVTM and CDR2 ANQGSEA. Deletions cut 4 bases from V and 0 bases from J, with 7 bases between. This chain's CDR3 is CSVVWDSGANVLTF. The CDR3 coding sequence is TGCAGCGTTGTTTGGGACTCTGGGGCCAACGTCCTGACTTTC.

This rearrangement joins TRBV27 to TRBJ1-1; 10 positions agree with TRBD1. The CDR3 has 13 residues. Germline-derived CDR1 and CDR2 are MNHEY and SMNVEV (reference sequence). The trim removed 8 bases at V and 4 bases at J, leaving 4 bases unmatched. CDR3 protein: CASRQGAGTEAFF. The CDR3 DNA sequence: TGTGCCAGCCGACAGGGGGCAGGCACTGAAGCTTTCTTT.

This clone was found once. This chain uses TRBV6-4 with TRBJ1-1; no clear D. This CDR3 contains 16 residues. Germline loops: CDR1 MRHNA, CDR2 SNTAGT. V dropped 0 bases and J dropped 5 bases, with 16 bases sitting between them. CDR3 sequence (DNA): TGTGCCAGCAGTGACTCCCCCCCGGGCCACGGGACTGAAGCTTTCTTT. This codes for CASSDSPPGHGTEAFF.

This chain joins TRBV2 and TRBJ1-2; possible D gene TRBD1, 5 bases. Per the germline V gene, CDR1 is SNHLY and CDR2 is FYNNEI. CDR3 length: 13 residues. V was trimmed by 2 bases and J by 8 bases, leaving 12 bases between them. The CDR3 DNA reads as TGTGCCAGCAGTGAACAGGGATTGTTGGGCTACACCTTC. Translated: CASSEQGLLGYTF.

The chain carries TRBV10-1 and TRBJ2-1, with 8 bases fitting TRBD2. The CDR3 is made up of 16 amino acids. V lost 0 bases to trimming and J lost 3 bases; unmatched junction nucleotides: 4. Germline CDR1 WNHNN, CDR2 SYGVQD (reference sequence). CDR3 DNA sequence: TGCGCCAGCAGTGAGTCAGAGCGGGAGAGCTACAATGAGCAGTTCTTC. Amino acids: CASSESERESYNEQFF.

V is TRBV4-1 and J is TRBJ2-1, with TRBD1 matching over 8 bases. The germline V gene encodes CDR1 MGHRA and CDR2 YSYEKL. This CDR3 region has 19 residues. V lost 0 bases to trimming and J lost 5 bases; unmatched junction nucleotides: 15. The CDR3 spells CASSQEAQTGTGLDNEQFF. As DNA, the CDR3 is TGCGCCAGCAGCCAAGAGGCTCAGACCGGGACAGGTCTGGACAATGAGCAGTTCTTC.

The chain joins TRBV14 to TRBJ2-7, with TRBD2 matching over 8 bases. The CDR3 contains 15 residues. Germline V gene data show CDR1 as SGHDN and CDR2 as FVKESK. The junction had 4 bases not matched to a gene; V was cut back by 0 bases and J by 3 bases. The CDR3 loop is CASSQDVGTSYEQYF. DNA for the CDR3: TGTGCCAGCAGCCAAGATGTAGGGACTAGCTACGAGCAGTACTTC.

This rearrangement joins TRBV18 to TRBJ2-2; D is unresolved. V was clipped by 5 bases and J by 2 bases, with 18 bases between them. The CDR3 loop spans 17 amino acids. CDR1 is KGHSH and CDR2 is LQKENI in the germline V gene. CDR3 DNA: TGTGCCAGCTCATCTCCGGGTCCCAAAGAAAACACCGGGGAGCTGTTTTTT. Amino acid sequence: CASSSPGPKENTGELFF.

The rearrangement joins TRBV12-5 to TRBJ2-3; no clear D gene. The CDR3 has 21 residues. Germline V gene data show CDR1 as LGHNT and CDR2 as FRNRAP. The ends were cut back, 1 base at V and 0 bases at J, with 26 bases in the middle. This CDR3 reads CASGLADQAGPWDLSTDTQYF. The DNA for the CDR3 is TGTGCTAGTGGTTTGGCAGATCAGGCTGGCCCCTGGGATTTAAGCACAGATACGCAGTATTTT.